What follows are 15 T cell receptor beta chains derived from one specimen sequenced in a study of blood T cells in healthy people across ages. Combining a sample-barcoded 5' primer with a J-beta primer mix, a second PCR ran for 7 to 11 cycles. A single record per CDR3 protein comes from TCRdb applying MiXCR to the 5' RACE reads. In the table there are about a million distinct CDR3 sequences, roughly 51% of which are singletons. Sequencing input: blood. The receptors originated from a woman between 55 and 75 years old in good health.

The J gene is TRBJ2-1, the V gene TRBV4-2; D is perhaps TRBD1 (5 bases). Trimming shortened V by 6 bases and J by 4 bases, and 13 bases separated the two germline ends. The CDR3 length is 14 residues. From germline, CDR1 is LGHNA and CDR2 YNFKEQ. The CDR3 region is CASSPRRDYNEQFF. In DNA, the CDR3 is TGTGCCAGCAGTCCTCGCAGGGATTACAATGAGCAGTTCTTC.

V is TRBV29-1 and J is TRBJ1-3; TRBD1 matches at 7 bases. V was clipped by 7 bases and J by 0 bases; unmatched bases: 6. The CDR3 is 14 residues long. The V gene's germline CDR1 is SQVTM and CDR2 ANQGSEA. The CDR3 sequence: CSARTGISGNTIYF. CDR3 nucleotides: TGCAGCGCCCGGACAGGTATCTCTGGAAACACCATATATTTT. The full variable domain, completed using reference TRBV29-1 and TRBJ1-3, is SAVISQKPSRDICQRGTSLTIQCQVDSQVTMMFWYRQQPGQSLTLIATANQGSEATYESGFVIDKFPISRPNLTFSTLTVSNMSPEDSSIYLCSARTGISGNTIYFGEGSWLTVV.

This clonotype appeared a few times. This rearrangement joins TRBV27 to TRBJ2-3, with TRBD1 matching 7 bases. The CDR3 spans 13 residues. V was pared by 5 bases and J by 9 bases, with 8 bases of the junction left unmatched. In germline, CDR1 is MNHEY, CDR2 SMNVEV (reference sequence). CDR3 region: CASSPTSGGTQYF. The DNA for the CDR3 is TGTGCCAGCAGTCCCACATCAGGGGGAACGCAGTATTTT.

The genes are TRBV28 and TRBJ2-7; 8 bases are a match to TRBD1. J was trimmed by 5 bases and V by 3 bases; bases with no gene match: 9. Germline V gene data show CDR1 as MDHEN and CDR2 as SYDVKM. This CDR3 contains 15 residues. The CDR3 bases are TGTGCCAGCAGTTTTAGGACAGGGAACCTTAACGAGCAGTACTTC. Translated: CASSFRTGNLNEQYF. Full variable domain (remainder filled in from reference TRBV28 and TRBJ2-7): DVKVTQSSRYLVKRTGEKVFLECVQDMDHENMFWYRQDPGLGLRLIYFSYDVKMKEKGDIPEGYSVSREKKERFSLILESASTNQTSMYLCASSFRTGNLNEQYFGPGTRLTVT.

The V call is TRBV6-5, the J call TRBJ2-7; D remains unclear. CDR1 and CDR2 (germline): MNHEY, SVGAGI. This CDR3 contains 13 residues. Trimming left V 6 bases short and J 2 bases short, with 11 bases between. The DNA of the CDR3 is TGTGCCAGCAGAGAGGCTAAAACCTACGAGCAGTACTTC. The encoded protein is CASREAKTYEQYF.

This clonotype has ten or more counts. V is TRBV29-1 and J is TRBJ2-7; maybe TRBD2 (6 bases). V was cut by 5 bases and J by 4 bases, with 6 bases left in between. The CDR3 runs to 10 residues. Germline V lookup: CDR1 SQVTM, CDR2 ANQGSEA. The CDR3 protein is CSVREYEQYF. In DNA, the CDR3 is TGCAGCGTTCGGGAGTACGAGCAGTACTTC.

The chain employs TRBV5-1 and TRBJ1-4; the D gene is possibly TRBD1 (5 bases). The CDR3 contains 14 residues. Looked up from germline, CDR1 is SGHRS and CDR2 is YFSETQ. Trimming stripped 5 bases from V and 6 bases from J, with 14 bases between. The chain's CDR3 is CASSDGGRDEKLFF. The DNA of the CDR3 is TGCGCCAGCAGTGACGGGGGAAGGGATGAAAAACTGTTTTTT.

The chain recombines TRBV10-2 with TRBJ2-3; possible D gene TRBD2, 7 bases. This CDR3 region has 14 residues. The V gene's germline CDR1 is WSHSY and CDR2 SAAADI. V lost 9 bases, J lost 2 bases, and 15 bases lay in between. CDR3 residues: CASGRGAFTDTQYF. The CDR3 DNA follows: TGCGCCAGTGGACGGGGGGCCTTCACAGATACGCAGTATTTT.

The rearrangement links TRBV21-1 to TRBJ2-7; TRBD1 is the table's D call, not checked against the DNA. TRBV21-1 represents a pseudogene. This CDR3 contains 14 residues. CDR3: CASSNPGQYYEQYF. CDR3 in DNA: TGTGCCAGCAGCAACCCGGGACAGTACTACGAGCAGTACTTC.

This clonotype was detected only once. J is TRBJ2-3 and V is TRBV9; D remains ambiguous. V shed 0 bases and J shed 8 bases, with 7 bases lying between them. Germline-derived CDR1 and CDR2 are SGDLS and YYNGEE. The CDR3 length is 12 residues. CDR3 in amino acids: CASSVASSTQYF. As DNA, the CDR3 is TGTGCCAGCAGCGTAGCGAGCAGTACGCAGTATTTT. Combining the CDR3 with reference TRBV9 and TRBJ2-3 gives the whole variable domain DSGVTQTPKHLITATGQRVTLRCSPRSGDLSVYWYQQSLDQGLQFLIQYYNGEERAKGNILERFSAQQFPDLHSELNLSSLELGDSALYFCASSVASSTQYFGPGTRLTVL.

This clonotype turned up a few times. V and J are TRBV20-1 and TRBJ2-3; D is unresolved. Germline CDR1 and CDR2: DFQATT and SNEGSKA (reference sequence). V shed 6 bases and J shed 7 bases, with 14 bases lying between them. The CDR3 extends over 12 amino acids. The CDR3 protein is CSAPDGFHTQYF. Written as DNA, the CDR3 is TGCAGTGCCCCCGATGGTTTCCATACGCAGTATTTT.

For this clonotype: This may come from a read error, since a much larger clone is one base off. V usage is TRBV7-2 and J usage is TRBJ1-4; 11 nucleotides line up with TRBD1. Germline lookup yields CDR1 SGHTA and CDR2 FQGNSA. This CDR3 is built from 14 residues. The CDR3 sequence is CAGSPGTGGEKLFF. In DNA, the CDR3 is TGTGCCGGCAGCCCCGGGACAGGGGGTGAAAAACTGTTTTTT.

Comment on this clonotype: A junction end diverges from the germline sequence, so it may reflect a read error. The J gene is TRBJ2-2, the V gene TRBV7-2; D is perhaps TRBD1 or TRBD2 (5 bases each). Germline-derived CDR1 and CDR2 are SGHTA and FQGNSA. The CDR3 consists of 14 residues. CDR3 in DNA: TGTGCCAGCAGCGTAGCGAGGGGCACCGGGGAGCTGTTTTTT. Amino acids: CASSVARGTGELFF.

The rearrangement links TRBV18 to TRBJ2-5; TRBD2 agrees at 7 bases. The germline CDR1 and CDR2 sequences are KGHSH and LQKENI. V was clipped by 1 base and J by 1 base; unmatched bases: 0. The CDR3 is 14 amino acids. CDR3 DNA: TGTGCCAGCTCACCACAGCGGGGCCAAGAGACCCAGTACTTC. It yields the protein CASSPQRGQETQYF.

Only a few counts were recorded for this clonotype. The rearrangement joins TRBV4-1 to TRBJ2-3, with D possibly matching TRBD1 (5 bases). The CDR3 contains 14 residues. Deletions cut 0 bases from V and 4 bases from J, with 8 bases between. Germline CDR1 and CDR2: MGHRA and YSYEKL. CDR3 loop: CASSQDQGPDTQYF. DNA of the CDR3: TGCGCCAGCAGCCAAGACCAGGGTCCAGATACGCAGTATTTT.